The T cell receptor beta chain under discussion was sequenced for a study of T-cell reconstitution after alpha-beta-depleted transplantation in children. This clonotype was observed at least ten times. CDR3 length: 14 amino acids. The V gene's germline CDR1 is SQVTM and CDR2 ANQGSEA. The V end was cut by 6 bases, the J end by 5 bases, with 19 bases between. Unique molecular identifiers were incorporated during preparation of the TCRbeta library. MiXCR, run by TCRdb on the PCR reads, gives a single entry per CDR3 protein. The sample records about 200,000 distinct CDR3 sequences, approximately 8.4% being singletons.

This receptor was obtained from a male patient aged 2-15 years who had a stem cell transplant for acute myeloid leukemia, so the T cells may come from the graft donor. Sequences were derived from PBMCs, mostly from graft donor cells, sampled 360 days after TCRalphabeta/CD19-depleted stem cell transplant. This sequence joins TRBV29-1 and TRBJ2-5; D unclear. CDR3 DNA: TGCAGCGTCCCCTCCGGCAAGGGAACGGAGACCCAGTACTTC. Translated: CSVPSGKGTETQYF. The variable domain in full, with the rest retrieved from reference TRBV29-1 and TRBJ2-5, is SAVISQKPSRDICQRGTSLTIQCQVDSQVTMMFWYRQQPGQSLTLIATANQGSEATYESGFVIDKFPISRPNLTFSTLTVSNMSPEDSSIYLCSVPSGKGTETQYFGPGTRLLVL.